Listed below are T cell receptor beta chains from one sample, sequenced in a study of regulatory T cells in long-lasting Graves disease. TCRdb itself ran the multiplex PCR reads through MiXCR, one entry per CDR3 protein. The profile shows a few hundred thousand distinct CDR3 sequences, approximately 23% of them singletons. Source: peripheral blood mononuclear cells (PBMCs), taken when the disease was refractory, from a patient treated with antithyroid drugs. The origin of the receptors is a woman in her thirties or forties with Graves disease. CDR3s include the opening cysteine and the closing phenylalanine or tryptophan.

v_call	cdr3_aa
TRBV12-3/TRBV12-4	CASSPSFYEQYF
TRBV5-6	CASGSKNKNTEAFF
TRBV28	CASRIAGPNTGELFF
TRBV28	CASSLWGAGVEVTQYF
TRBV6-2/TRBV6-3	CASEGTENTEAFF
TRBV2	CASSEALLSVEQYF
TRBV12-3/TRBV12-4	CASSLLRTSTYEQYF
TRBV6-1	CASSPRKGRKETQYF
TRBV28	CASSLPALTSGSGETQYF
TRBV28	CASSPYRGNQPQHF
TRBV11-2	CASSLGEYRGPYGYTF
TRBV30	CAWSVLFYGEAFF
TRBV7-3	CASSSQSELNTEAFF
TRBV9	CASSVGTGGTEAFF
TRBV7-9	CASSPNRDPNYGYTF
TRBV29-1	CSVRGGPNEKLFF
TRBV2	CASDRDYMNTEAFF
TRBV28	CASTTENPGLAITDTQYF
TRBV7-9	CASSLAIGQNYGYTF
TRBV5-1	CASSLASLNTEAFF
TRBV27	CASSRLSGTAKNTEAFF
TRBV28	CASRFSGSGSYEQYF
TRBV7-2	CASSVRDPTFGQYF
TRBV28	CASSAPGLRLYEQYF
TRBV29-1	CNRGMRISTDTQYF
TRBV11-2	CASSLEGYSNQPQHF
TRBV9	CASSAVEGQEQFF
TRBV14	CASSYLGAATHGYTF
TRBV9	CASSVAGDGEKLFF
TRBV6-1	CASSGQNNEQFF
TRBV2	CASRVRGGDTDTQYF
TRBV12-3/TRBV12-4	CASSRTRLEQYF
TRBV2	CASSTQGRIKEKLFF
TRBV5-1	CASSSATSGNTGELFF
TRBV15	CATSGGWGPQHF
TRBV20-1	CSARRPYPYEQYF
TRBV7-9	CASSLTGHHLVYGYTF
TRBV2	CASSTLTGVTEAFF
TRBV28	CASSSSGLRFAAPEAFF
TRBV10-3	CAIGSTGNTIYF
TRBV2	CASSPWTGRNTEAFF
TRBV19	CASSAGLAYEQYF
TRBV7-3	CASSLGSRNTGELFF
TRBV6-5	CASSFGDSGNQPQHF
TRBV13	CASSLSPKTSGAANTGELFF
TRBV29-1	CSVEDLGAETQYF
TRBV5-1	CASSLWSSGSPYEQYF
TRBV29-1	CSVGPGGSYEQYF
TRBV6-2/TRBV6-3	CASSYRGSGDTQYF